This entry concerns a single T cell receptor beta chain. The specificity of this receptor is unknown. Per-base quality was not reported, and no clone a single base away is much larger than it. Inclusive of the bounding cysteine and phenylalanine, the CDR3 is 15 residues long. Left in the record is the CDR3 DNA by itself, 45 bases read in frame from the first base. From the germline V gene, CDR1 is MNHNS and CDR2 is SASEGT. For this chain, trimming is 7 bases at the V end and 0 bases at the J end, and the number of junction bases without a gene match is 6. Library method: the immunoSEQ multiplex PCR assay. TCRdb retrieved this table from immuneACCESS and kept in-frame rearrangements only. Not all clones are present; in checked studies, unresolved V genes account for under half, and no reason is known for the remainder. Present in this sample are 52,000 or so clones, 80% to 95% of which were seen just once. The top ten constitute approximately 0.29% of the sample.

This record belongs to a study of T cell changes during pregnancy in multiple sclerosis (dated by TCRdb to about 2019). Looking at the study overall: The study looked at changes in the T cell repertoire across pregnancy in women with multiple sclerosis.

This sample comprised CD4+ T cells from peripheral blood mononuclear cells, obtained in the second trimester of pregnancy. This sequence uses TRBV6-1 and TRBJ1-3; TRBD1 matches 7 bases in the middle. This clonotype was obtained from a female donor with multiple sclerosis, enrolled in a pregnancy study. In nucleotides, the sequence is TGTGCCAGCACATGGGACAGCTTCTCTGGAAACACCATATATTTT. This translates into CASTWDSFSGNTIYF.